These 25 T cell receptor beta chains came from one sample sequenced in a study of beta chain features in type 1 diabetes. The isolated RNA, all of it, was reverse transcribed, so expressed TCRB transcripts were what got sequenced. Libraries were prepared by immunoSEQ multiplex PCR; TCRdb keeps only in-frame clonotypes and omits some of them. The sample lists hundreds of thousands of clones, roughly 70% occurring once. The sequenced material came from naive CD4+ T cells from blood. The origin of the receptors is a man aged 30-40 years in good health.

The rearrangement links TRBV4-3 to TRBJ2-7; D not certain. CDR1 and CDR2 from the germline V gene are LGHNA and YSLEER. V lost 0 bases and J lost 4, with 10 bases in between. CDR3 length equals 14 residues. The CDR3 region is CASSQDPDGYEQYF. The CDR3 DNA reads TGCGCCAGCAGCCAAGACCCCGACGGGTACGAGCAGTACTTC.

This chain uses TRBV11-2 with TRBJ2-3, with D unresolved. This CDR3 comprises 14 residues. The germline gives CDR1 SGHAT, CDR2 FQNNGV. The V end was cut by 0 bases, the J end by 1 base, with 5 bases between. The CDR3 loop is CASSLEGGTDTQYF. The CDR3 nucleotides are TGTGCCAGCAGCTTAGAGGGCGGCACAGATACGCAGTATTTT.

This chain joins TRBV30 and TRBJ1-5, with D maybe TRBD1 (5 bases). Trimming removed 2 bases at V and 4 bases at J, with 15 bases between. The CDR3 runs 15 residues. CDR1 is GTSNPN, CDR2 SVGIG, per germline (reference sequence). CDR3 DNA sequence: TGTGCCTGGAGTATCCCGCAAGGGGAAAATCAGCCCCAGCATTTT. Translation: CAWSIPQGENQPQHF.

The V call is TRBV29-1, the J call TRBJ2-4, with D possibly being TRBD2 (5 bases). Trimming stripped 4 bases from V and 1 base from J, with 8 bases between. Germline V gene data show CDR1 as SQVTM and CDR2 as ANQGSEA. The CDR3 runs 13 residues. The CDR3 bases are TGCAGCGTTGTCGGGATGGCCAAAAACATTCAGTACTTC. Translation gives CSVVGMAKNIQYF.

The chain links TRBV7-2 to TRBJ2-3, with 9 bases that match TRBD2. CDR1 SGHTA and CDR2 FQGNSA come from the germline V gene. The V and J ends lost 5 bases and 4 bases, in that order; junction bases with no gene match: 10. The CDR3 totals 16 residues. The CDR3: CASSPGLARRSDTQYF. The CDR3 DNA sequence: TGTGCCAGCAGCCCGGGACTAGCCCGTAGATCAGATACGCAGTATTTT.

The chain carries TRBV15 and TRBJ2-5; TRBD2 agrees at 7 bases. Losses at the gene ends were 0 bases for V and 5 bases for J; bases not matched to a gene: 6. In germline, CDR1 is LNHNV, CDR2 YYDKDF (reference sequence). This CDR3 contains 15 residues. The CDR3 DNA reads TGTGCCACCAGCAGAGAGTGGGAGGGCCCCGAGACCCAGTACTTC. Protein sequence: CATSREWEGPETQYF.

V usage is TRBV13 and J usage is TRBJ2-6; no firm D call. There are 14 residues in the CDR3. Germline CDR1 is PRHDT and CDR2 is FYEKMQ (reference sequence). The V end was cut by 5 bases, the J end by 0 bases, with 5 bases between. DNA of the CDR3: TGTGCCAGCAGCACCCTCTCTGGGGCCAACGTCCTGACTTTC. Its translation is CASSTLSGANVLTF. The variable domain in full, completed from reference TRBV13 and TRBJ2-6, reads AAGVIQSPRHLIKEKRETATLKCYPIPRHDTVYWYQQGPGQDPQFLISFYEKMQSDKGSIPDRFSAQQFSDYHSELNMSSLELGDSALYFCASSTLSGANVLTFGAGSRLTVL.

CDR3 DNA sequence: TGTGCCAGCAGCTTAGACACAGGACCAGATACGCAGTATTTT. It specifies CASSLDTGPDTQYF. The chain carries TRBV7-9 and TRBJ2-3; maybe TRBD1 (5 bases). There are 14 residues in the CDR3. Germline V gene sequence: CDR1 SEHNR, CDR2 FQNEAQ (reference sequence). Trimming took 1 base from V and 4 from J, leaving 9 bases between them.

This clone was found once. The chain is built from TRBV6-6 and TRBJ2-7, with 9 bases that match TRBD2. Germline V gene data show CDR1 as MNHNY and CDR2 as SVGAGI (reference sequence). The CDR3 consists of 16 residues. Unmatched junction bases numbered 8, after V lost 0 bases and J lost 5 bases. The CDR3 DNA sequence: TGTGCCAGCAGTTACTCGAACCCAGCGGGGGGCGACGAGCAGTACTTC. It encodes CASSYSNPAGGDEQYF.

The rearrangement joins TRBV29-1 to TRBJ2-7; 11 bases align to TRBD1. Unmatched junction bases numbered 10, after V lost 5 bases and J lost 7 bases. From germline, CDR1 is SQVTM and CDR2 ANQGSEA. This CDR3 contains 14 residues. The CDR3 DNA reads as TGCAGCGTTATCCGGGACAGGGGGTCCGGGGAGCAGTACTTC. Protein sequence: CSVIRDRGSGEQYF.

This chain joins TRBV7-6 and TRBJ2-1, with D hard to call. The CDR3 has 12 amino acids. Trimming shortened V by 5 bases and J by 10 bases, and 12 bases separated the two germline ends. Germline V gene data show CDR1 as SGHVS and CDR2 as FNYEAQ. The CDR3 region is CASSLSAGEQFF. The CDR3 nucleotides read TGTGCCAGCAGCCTGTCTGCTGGCGAGCAGTTCTTC. Using reference TRBV7-6 and TRBJ2-1 for the parts outside the CDR3, the full variable domain is GAGVSQSPRYKVTKRGQDVALRCDPISGHVSLYWYRQALGQGPEFLTYFNYEAQQDKSGLPNDRFSAERPEGSISTLTIQRTEQRDSAMYRCASSLSAGEQFFGPGTRLTVL.

The J gene is TRBJ1-5, the V gene TRBV7-2; D is undetermined. V dropped 1 base and J dropped 5 bases, with 9 bases sitting between them. The CDR3 is 14 amino acids. Germline CDR1 is SGHTA and CDR2 is FQGNSA. CDR3 sequence (DNA): TGTGCCAGCAGCTTAGGGGCAGAATATCAGCCCCAGCATTTT. This translates into CASSLGAEYQPQHF.

The chain is built from TRBV15 and TRBJ2-1; 9 positions match TRBD1. This CDR3 has 16 residues. J gave up 4 bases and V 1 base, and 5 bases lay outside the gene matches. CDR1 is LNHNV and CDR2 is YYDKDF in the germline V gene (reference sequence). DNA of the CDR3: TGTGCCACCAGCAGAGTAAGGGACAGGGTATACAATGAGCAGTTCTTC. Encoded protein: CATSRVRDRVYNEQFF.

The chain uses TRBV23-1 and TRBJ1-3; D ambiguous. TRBV23-1 is annotated as an ORF whose role is uncertain. The CDR3 totals 18 residues. Trimming pared 1 base from V and 0 bases from J, leaving 16 bases between. CDR3 nucleotides: TGCGCCAGCAGTCAATACACCCGGCAGCCGCTCTCTGGAAACACCATATATTTT. It codes for CASSQYTRQPLSGNTIYF.

There are a few counts of this clone. At the DNA level, this CDR3 is encoded by other sequences in the same sample as well. This chain links TRBV30 with TRBJ2-1, with 10 bases matching TRBD2. The CDR3 runs 14 residues. With V trimmed by 3 bases and J by 4 bases, 3 bases remained unmatched. The germline V gene encodes CDR1 GTSNPN and CDR2 SVGIG (reference sequence). Here the CDR3 DNA reads TGTGCCTGGAGCCGGACTAGCGGTTACAATGAGCAGTTCTTC. Encoded protein: CAWSRTSGYNEQFF.

A few counts support this clone. The chain combines TRBV30 with TRBJ1-2, with D maybe TRBD1 (6 bases). CDR3 length: 12 residues. Trimming shortened V by 4 bases and J by 3 bases, and 9 bases separated the two germline ends. Germline loops: CDR1 GTSNPN, CDR2 SVGIG (reference sequence). CDR3 sequence (DNA): TGTGCCTGGACACCAGGGGACTATGGCTACACCTTC. Its translation is CAWTPGDYGYTF.

V gene TRBV15 combines with J gene TRBJ2-1; D may be TRBD2 (6 bases). V was pared by 5 bases and J by 2 bases, with 19 bases between. The CDR3 is 17 amino acids. The germline gives CDR1 LNHNV, CDR2 YYDKDF (reference sequence). The CDR3 region has the DNA TGTGCCACCAGCGCCCGCGGCGGAGGGCCCACCTACAATGAGCAGTTCTTC. This encodes CATSARGGGPTYNEQFF.

This clone was picked up one time. The chain recombines TRBV23-1 with TRBJ1-6; D uncertain. TRBV23-1 is given ORF status, its function remaining uncertain. The ends were cut back, 0 bases at V and 0 bases at J, with 9 bases in the middle. This CDR3 comprises 17 residues. CDR3 in DNA: TGCGCCAGCAGTCAATCCCTCCCTAGCTCCTATAATTCACCCCTCCACTTT. It yields the protein CASSQSLPSSYNSPLHF.

This clone was counted a single time. DNA of the CDR3: TGTGCCTGGAGTGTACTAAGCGGGGGCCACAATGAGCAGTTCTTC. This codes for CAWSVLSGGHNEQFF. This chain joins TRBV30 and TRBJ2-1, with 8 bases that match TRBD2. The CDR3 has 15 residues. V trimming: 0 bases; J trimming: 5 bases; junction bases outside the gene matches: 6. Germline V lookup: CDR1 GTSNPN, CDR2 SVGIG (reference sequence).

V is TRBV30 and J is TRBJ2-7, with 11 bases fitting TRBD1. This CDR3 comprises 14 residues. CDR1 is GTSNPN and CDR2 is SVGIG in the germline V gene (reference sequence). With V trimmed by 2 bases and J by 3 bases, 3 bases remained unmatched. The CDR3 coding sequence is TGTGCCTGGAGTCACGGGACAGGGGGCTACGAGCAGTACTTC. It is translated as CAWSHGTGGYEQYF.

The rearrangement joins TRBV30 to TRBJ2-7; D perhaps matches TRBD1 (5 bases). V was pared by 4 bases and J by 3 bases, with 7 bases between. This CDR3 is built from 11 residues. Germline CDR1 GTSNPN, CDR2 SVGIG (reference sequence). Here the CDR3 DNA reads TGTGCCTGGAAGGGGTACTACGAGCAGTACTTC. This codes for CAWKGYYEQYF.

In this sample, this clone turned up a few times. The chain combines TRBV13 with TRBJ2-6; weak D call: TRBD1 (7 bases). Germline values: CDR1 PRHDT, CDR2 FYEKMQ (reference sequence). V gave up 8 bases and J gave up 2 bases, with 19 bases separating them. The CDR3 has 17 amino acids. The CDR3 loop is CASSGGTAPTGANVLTF. CDR3 in DNA: TGTGCCAGCTCAGGGGGGACAGCCCCCACTGGGGCCAACGTCCTGACTTTC.

This chain links TRBV7-2 with TRBJ1-1; D remains unclear. Trimming removed 1 base from V and 1 base from J, with 7 bases in between. Germline loops: CDR1 SGHTA, CDR2 FQGNSA. The length of the CDR3 is 14 residues. The CDR3 coding sequence is TGTGCCAGCAGCTTAGAACAGTGGAACACTGAAGCTTTCTTT. As protein: CASSLEQWNTEAFF.

The chain employs TRBV27 and TRBJ2-6; D is unclear. The germline gives CDR1 MNHEY, CDR2 SMNVEV (reference sequence). V was cut by 4 bases and J by 0 bases, with 16 bases left in between. The CDR3 length is 18 residues. CDR3 loop: CASSSSRFPSSGANVLTF. The CDR3 nucleotides are TGTGCCAGCAGTTCATCGAGATTCCCGAGCTCTGGGGCCAACGTCCTGACTTTC.

The genes are TRBV2 and TRBJ1-1; D is unclear. The CDR3 runs to 12 residues. Germline CDR1 and CDR2: SNHLY and FYNNEI. V was cut by 11 bases and J by 0 bases, with 10 bases left in between. Here the CDR3 DNA reads TGTGCCTTTTGGAAGGTGAACACTGAAGCTTTCTTT. Amino acid sequence: CAFWKVNTEAFF.